This is a list of T cell receptor beta chains from one sample in a study of molecular identifiers for immune sequencing clone quantification. Each CDR3 protein is one row after TCRdb ran MiXCR on the PCR reads. Found here are approximately 100,000 distinct CDR3 sequences, over 30% of them singletons; the top ten hold under 5.5%. Specimen: naive CD8+ T cells from blood, with Jurkat cell RNA spiked in. Receptor source: a human donor in good health. Some libraries in this study had Jurkat cell RNA spiked in. Both conserved end residues are part of each CDR3. The D gene is left open where the match is weak. Clone size is stated in some rows and not others, as once, few, many or a class when expanded.

clone_size j_call d_call v_call cdr3_nt cdr3_aa
few TRBJ2-5 . TRBV27 TGTGCCAGCAGTTTAATGGCGGGCCAAGAGACCCAGTACTTC CASSLMAGQETQYF
. TRBJ1-1 . TRBV4-3 TGCGCCAGCAGCCAAGACCGGGGGGCGAACACTGAAGCTTTCTTT CASSQDRGANTEAFF
few TRBJ1-5 . TRBV6-2/TRBV6-3 TGTGCCAGCAGTCCCCTCGGCCACCCCGAGGGGCAGCCCCAGCATTTT CASSPLGHPEGQPQHF
many TRBJ2-7 . TRBV6-2/TRBV6-3 TGTGCCAGCAGCCCCGGGATCTCCTACGAGCAGTACTTC CASSPGISYEQYF
. TRBJ1-6 . TRBV7-9 TGTGCCAGCAGCTTAGTGCGTGGTGGGAATTCACCCCTCCACTTT CASSLVRGGNSPLHF
. TRBJ2-1 TRBD1 TRBV29-1 TGCAGCGTTGTTGGACAGGGGGGCTACAATGAGCAGTTCTTC CSVVGQGGYNEQFF
. TRBJ2-3 . TRBV5-6 TGTGCCAGCAGCTTGGCTCAGGCAGATACGCAGTATTTT CASSLAQADTQYF
. TRBJ2-6 . TRBV24-1 TGTGCCACCAGTGATTTCTCTTCCAACCCCTCTGGGGCCATCGTCCTGACTTTC CATSDFSSNPSGAIVLTF
many TRBJ2-1 TRBD2 TRBV4-1 TGCGCCAGCAGCCAGGGGACTAGCGGGAGCTACAATGAGCAGTTCTTC CASSQGTSGSYNEQFF
. TRBJ2-5 . TRBV7-6 TGTGCCAGCAGCTCCGTGGGGGGAGAAGAGACCCAGTACTTC CASSSVGGEETQYF